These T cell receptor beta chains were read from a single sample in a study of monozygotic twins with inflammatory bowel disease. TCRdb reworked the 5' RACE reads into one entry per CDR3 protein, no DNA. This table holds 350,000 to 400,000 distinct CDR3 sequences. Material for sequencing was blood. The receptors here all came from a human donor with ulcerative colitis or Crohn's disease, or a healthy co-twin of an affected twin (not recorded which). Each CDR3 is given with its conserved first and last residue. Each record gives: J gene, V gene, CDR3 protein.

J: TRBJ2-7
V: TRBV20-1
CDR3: CSARGTGATYEQYF

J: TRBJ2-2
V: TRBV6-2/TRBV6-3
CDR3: CASIIGRYQNTGELFF

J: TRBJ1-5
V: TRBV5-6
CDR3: CASSLRDRAPNQPQHF

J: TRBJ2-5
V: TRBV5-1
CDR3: CASSLFTEQETQYF

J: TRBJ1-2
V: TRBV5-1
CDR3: CASSLEGQRNYGYTF

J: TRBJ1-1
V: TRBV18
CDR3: CASSPQRAQEGEAFF

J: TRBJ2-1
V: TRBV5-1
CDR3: CASSLVAAQVEQFF

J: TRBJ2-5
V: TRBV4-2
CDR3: CASSLRPVLAGGQETQYF

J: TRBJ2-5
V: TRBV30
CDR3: CAWSVGTQGETQYF

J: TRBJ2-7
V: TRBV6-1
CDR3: CASAGTSLALGAYEQYF

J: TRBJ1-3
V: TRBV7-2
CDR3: CASSPPGSGNTIYF

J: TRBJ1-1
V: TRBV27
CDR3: CASSLETPVGTEAFF

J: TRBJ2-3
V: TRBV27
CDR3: CASSLLASVDTQYF

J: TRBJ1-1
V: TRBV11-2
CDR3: CASSLDHRANTEAFF

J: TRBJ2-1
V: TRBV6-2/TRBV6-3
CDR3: CASSYLGAQPHEQFF

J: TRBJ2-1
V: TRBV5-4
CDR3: CASSFPDGNNEQFF

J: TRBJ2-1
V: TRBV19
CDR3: CASDRGQTYNEQFF

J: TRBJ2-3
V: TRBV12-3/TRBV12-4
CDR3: CASRTEGRAQYF

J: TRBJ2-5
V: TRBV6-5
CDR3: CASSYGLELETQYF

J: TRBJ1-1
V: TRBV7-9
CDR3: CASSGNGGVGTEAFF

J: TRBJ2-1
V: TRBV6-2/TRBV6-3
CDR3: CASSYNPWTYNEQFF

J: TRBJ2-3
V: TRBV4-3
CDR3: CASSQAGEGSDTQYF

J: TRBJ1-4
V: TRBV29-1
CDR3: CSVIPTGSTNEKLFF

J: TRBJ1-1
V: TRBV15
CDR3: CATSRDRVIALGTEAFF

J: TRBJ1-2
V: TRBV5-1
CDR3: CASSLTGGLYGYTF

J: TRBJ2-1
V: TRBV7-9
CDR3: CASSSPGGAYNEQFF

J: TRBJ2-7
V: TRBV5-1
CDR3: CAVSRGPNSYEQYF

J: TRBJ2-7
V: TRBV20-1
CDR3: CSARDRRNRAGEQYF

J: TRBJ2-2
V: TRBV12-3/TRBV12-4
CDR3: CASSQRVSATGELFF

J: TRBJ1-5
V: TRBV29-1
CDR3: CSATGQGDQPQHF

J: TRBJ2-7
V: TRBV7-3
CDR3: CASSLKGDAYEQYF

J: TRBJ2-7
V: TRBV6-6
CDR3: CASTDNNSYEQYF

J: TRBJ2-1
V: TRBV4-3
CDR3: CASSQDRPSGGYNEQFF

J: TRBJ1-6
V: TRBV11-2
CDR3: CASSFTSWGFRVDGSPLHF

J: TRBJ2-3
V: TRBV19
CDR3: CASSWDRGWTSSGGSSTDTQYF

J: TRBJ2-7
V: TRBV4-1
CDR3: CASSQPGTSGGFGYEQYF

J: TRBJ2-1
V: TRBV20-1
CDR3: CSVRGDSYNEQFF

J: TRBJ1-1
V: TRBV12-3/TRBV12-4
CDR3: CASRSGVSNTEAFF

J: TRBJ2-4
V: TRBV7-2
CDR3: CASSLAVRTGVAKNIQYF

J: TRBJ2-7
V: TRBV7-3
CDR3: CASSWEGTFSYEQYF

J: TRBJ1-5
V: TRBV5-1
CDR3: CASSTTGAANQPQHF

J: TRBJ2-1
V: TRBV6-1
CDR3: CASSEGLEDEQFF

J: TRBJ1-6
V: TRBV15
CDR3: CATSRDRVRNSPLHF

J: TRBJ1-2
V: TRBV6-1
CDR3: CASSNIGGVAYGYTF

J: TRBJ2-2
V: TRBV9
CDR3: CASSRPGGGYWTGELFF

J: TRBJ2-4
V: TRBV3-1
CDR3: CASSRGKNIQYF